A selection of T cell receptor beta chains follows, all from one sample in a study of blood T cell repertoires in COVID-19. Sequenced by immunoSEQ multiplex PCR; TCRdb stores in-frame clones only, minus some. Of some 190,000 clones in the sample, roughly 90% are singletons; the top ten hold around 6.6%. Sequenced sample: peripheral blood. Every receptor here comes from a woman in her 40s who had recovered from COVID-19. Each CDR3 is given with its conserved first and last residue. The D gene is left open where the match is weak.

D	V	J	CDR3
.	TRBV30	TRBJ2-7	CAWSGREVAQYF
TRBD2	TRBV5-1	TRBJ2-3	CASSTGLASTDTQYF
TRBD2	TRBV5-1	TRBJ2-3	CASSLAATGLAGLNTQYF
TRBD2	TRBV5-4	TRBJ2-7	CASSSGSGLASSYEQYF
.	TRBV5-1	TRBJ1-2	CASSLGVLAGSSEGYTF
.	TRBV19	TRBJ2-1	CASSIDHGRGISYNEQFF
TRBD2	TRBV7-3	TRBJ2-2	CASSRTSGRTGELFF
TRBD1	TRBV27	TRBJ1-2	CASSWRGQGGGYTF
.	TRBV18	TRBJ1-2	CASSSSRVLTSYGYTF
.	TRBV4-3	TRBJ1-1	CASSQYPGNTEAFF
.	TRBV5-1	TRBJ2-4	CASSFSDWGDIQYF
.	TRBV6-1	TRBJ1-1	CASSGHTGQTNTEAFF
TRBD2	TRBV6-6	TRBJ2-3	CASSLGLGTDTQYF
.	TRBV6-1	TRBJ2-7	CASSESSDLYEQYF
TRBD1	TRBV7-7	TRBJ2-1	CASSLTGGRSYNEQFF
.	TRBV24-1	TRBJ1-1	CATSDSNVGTTEAFF
TRBD2	TRBV4-3	TRBJ2-1	CASSQALPGTSGANEQFF
.	TRBV12-3/TRBV12-4	TRBJ2-2	CASQTGVGELFF
.	TRBV5-1	TRBJ1-1	CASSSPLRGKAFF
.	TRBV10-3	TRBJ1-1	CAIRDLMNTEAFF
TRBD2	TRBV20-1	TRBJ2-7	CSASPPGGSYEQYF
TRBD1	TRBV12-3/TRBV12-4	TRBJ1-2	CASSFNSGTVYF
TRBD1	TRBV28	TRBJ1-4	CASATGAANEKLFF
TRBD1	TRBV7-9	TRBJ2-7	CASRGTGRNYEQYF
.	TRBV6-6	TRBJ1-1	CASNHRRQINTEAFF
TRBD1	TRBV5-4	TRBJ2-7	CASSFEDRGYEQYF
TRBD2	TRBV7-6	TRBJ2-7	CASSYAGTSGGLYF
TRBD2	TRBV9	TRBJ2-1	CASSPLAGGDGQFF
.	TRBV4-3	TRBJ2-3	CASSQERAGGRTDTQYF
.	TRBV6-5	TRBJ2-7	CASSYLYEQYF
.	TRBV7-9	TRBJ2-3	CASSLRGSTDTQYF
TRBD1	TRBV5-1	TRBJ2-7	CASSLVSGGVYEQYF
.	TRBV29-1	TRBJ1-2	CSVEEDGYTF
.	TRBV7-2	TRBJ2-2	CASSLVGGRGTRELFF
.	TRBV6-1	TRBJ1-2	CASSDSEGGSGYTF
TRBD1	TRBV7-2	TRBJ2-5	CASSLNGQGIPETQYF
.	TRBV7-9	TRBJ2-7	CASGGRSYEQYF
.	TRBV6-5	TRBJ2-7	CASSYSGLGGGEQYF
.	TRBV30	TRBJ1-1	CAWSRGLNTEAFF
TRBD2	TRBV5-1	TRBJ2-2	CASSLFVERETGELFF
TRBD1	TRBV2	TRBJ2-3	CASSAGTDTDTQYF
TRBD2	TRBV7-3	TRBJ2-2	CASSQGLAGGAGELFF
TRBD1	TRBV4-1	TRBJ2-7	CASSQDPSDRGVPYEQYF
TRBD2	TRBV11-1	TRBJ2-5	CASSLAGGRMETQYF
.	TRBV3-1/TRBV3-2	TRBJ2-2	CASSQETPNTGELFF
.	TRBV7-9	TRBJ2-7	CASSTRLAFRDEQYF
.	TRBV20-1	TRBJ2-3	CSASVGAFSRTDTQYF
.	TRBV7-9	TRBJ2-7	CASSLQGESYEQYF
.	TRBV2	TRBJ1-2	CASSDGGYSYGYTF
TRBD1	TRBV5-5	TRBJ1-4	CASSKGTGAGGATNEKLFF
.	TRBV27	TRBJ2-7	CASSSQGFDEQYF
TRBD2	TRBV2	TRBJ2-1	CASNTGTSGVRSYNEQFF